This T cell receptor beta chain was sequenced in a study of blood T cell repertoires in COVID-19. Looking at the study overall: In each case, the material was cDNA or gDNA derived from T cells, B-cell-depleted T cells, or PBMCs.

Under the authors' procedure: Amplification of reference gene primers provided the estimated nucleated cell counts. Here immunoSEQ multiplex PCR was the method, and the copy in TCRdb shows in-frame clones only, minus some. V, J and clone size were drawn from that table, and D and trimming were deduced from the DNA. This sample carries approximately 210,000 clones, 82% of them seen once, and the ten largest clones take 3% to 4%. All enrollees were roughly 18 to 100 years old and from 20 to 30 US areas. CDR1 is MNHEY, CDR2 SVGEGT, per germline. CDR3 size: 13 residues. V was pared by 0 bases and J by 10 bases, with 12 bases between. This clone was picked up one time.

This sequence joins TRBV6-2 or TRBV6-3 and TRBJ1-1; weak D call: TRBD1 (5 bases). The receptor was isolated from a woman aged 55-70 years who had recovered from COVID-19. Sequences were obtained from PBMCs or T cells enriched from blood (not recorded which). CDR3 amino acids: CASSYSIGHGAFF. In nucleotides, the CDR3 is TGTGCCAGCAGTTACTCGATCGGACACGGAGCTTTCTTT.